These T cell receptor beta chains were read from a single sample in a study of identical twins. One entry per CDR3 protein, called by TCRdb with MiXCR from the 5' RACE reads. The sample consists of hundreds of thousands of distinct CDR3 sequences, under 8.5% of them appearing once. The same sample was also used in a study of yellow fever vaccine responses in identical twins.

The material sequenced was PBMCs. These receptors were collected from a woman between 18 and 29 years old in good health. CDR3s include the opening cysteine and the closing phenylalanine or tryptophan.

J gene: TRBJ2-2; V gene: TRBV3-1; CDR3 length: 15; CDR3 protein: CASCQDPRDGRELFF
J gene: TRBJ2-1; V gene: TRBV5-1; CDR3 length: 15; CDR3 protein: CASSFARQGDNEQFF
J gene: TRBJ2-1; V gene: TRBV12-3/TRBV12-4; CDR3 length: 11; CDR3 protein: CASSWGNEQFF
J gene: TRBJ2-5; V gene: TRBV24-1; CDR3 length: 16; CDR3 protein: CATSDTGQGARETQYF
J gene: TRBJ1-1; V gene: TRBV20-1; CDR3 length: 11; CDR3 protein: CSANNRVEAFF
J gene: TRBJ2-2; V gene: TRBV5-1; CDR3 length: 17; CDR3 protein: CASSSTFGARGTGELFF
J gene: TRBJ2-4; V gene: TRBV9; CDR3 length: 14; CDR3 protein: CASSPPGQGNIQYF
J gene: TRBJ2-1; V gene: TRBV20-1; CDR3 length: 14; CDR3 protein: CSATTLAGRNEQFF
J gene: TRBJ2-1; V gene: TRBV7-2; CDR3 length: 17; CDR3 protein: CASSARLESGSYNEQFF
J gene: TRBJ2-7; V gene: TRBV27; CDR3 length: 14; CDR3 protein: CASSRAQGSYEQYF
J gene: TRBJ2-7; V gene: TRBV12-3/TRBV12-4; CDR3 length: 15; CDR3 protein: CASLTGGTEMSEQYF
J gene: TRBJ2-6; V gene: TRBV7-8; CDR3 length: 16; CDR3 protein: CASSLARISGANVLTF
J gene: TRBJ2-1; V gene: TRBV20-1; CDR3 length: 15; CDR3 protein: CSAITGTSSYNEQFF
J gene: TRBJ1-3; V gene: TRBV6-5; CDR3 length: 11; CDR3 protein: CAAGRGNTIYF
J gene: TRBJ2-3; V gene: TRBV7-2; CDR3 length: 16; CDR3 protein: CASSLASGSWTDTQYF
J gene: TRBJ1-5; V gene: TRBV3-1; CDR3 length: 15; CDR3 protein: CASSQDHRENQPQHF
J gene: TRBJ2-2; V gene: TRBV28; CDR3 length: 13; CDR3 protein: CASRQPRGGELFF
J gene: TRBJ2-1; V gene: TRBV7-7; CDR3 length: 15; CDR3 protein: CASSSGTSRTNEQFF
J gene: TRBJ2-3; V gene: TRBV12-3/TRBV12-4; CDR3 length: 11; CDR3 protein: CASSVGPGQYF
J gene: TRBJ2-5; V gene: TRBV20-1; CDR3 length: 12; CDR3 protein: CRAREGGETQYF
J gene: TRBJ2-7; V gene: TRBV19; CDR3 length: 13; CDR3 protein: CASSKVGTYEQYF
J gene: TRBJ2-3; V gene: TRBV11-1; CDR3 length: 19; CDR3 protein: CASSLGVSGQRGSTDTQYF
J gene: TRBJ2-1; V gene: TRBV7-9; CDR3 length: 15; CDR3 protein: CASSRAQGALNEQFF
J gene: TRBJ2-3; V gene: TRBV6-5; CDR3 length: 17; CDR3 protein: CASSYSQGAGGTDTQYF
J gene: TRBJ1-2; V gene: TRBV6-5; CDR3 length: 17; CDR3 protein: CASSTTALGQGSGGYTF
J gene: TRBJ2-1; V gene: TRBV7-2; CDR3 length: 13; CDR3 protein: CASSFAGTNEQFF
J gene: TRBJ1-1; V gene: TRBV29-1; CDR3 length: 15; CDR3 protein: CSVGEGGRGSTEAFF
J gene: TRBJ2-5; V gene: TRBV6-1; CDR3 length: 17; CDR3 protein: CASSRPPFEKGSETQYF
J gene: TRBJ2-1; V gene: TRBV4-1; CDR3 length: 13; CDR3 protein: CASSQVGFDEQFF
J gene: TRBJ2-1; V gene: TRBV12-3/TRBV12-4; CDR3 length: 14; CDR3 protein: CASSLLSLAGEQFF
J gene: TRBJ2-1; V gene: TRBV21-1; CDR3 length: 14; CDR3 protein: CASRTSGSNNEQFF
J gene: TRBJ2-5; V gene: TRBV2; CDR3 length: 13; CDR3 protein: CASRGQVKETQYF
J gene: TRBJ2-2; V gene: TRBV21-1; CDR3 length: 18; CDR3 protein: CASSKVTLPGQLSGELFF
J gene: TRBJ1-1; V gene: TRBV12-3/TRBV12-4; CDR3 length: 15; CDR3 protein: CASSSRDSWNTEAFF
J gene: TRBJ2-1; V gene: TRBV2; CDR3 length: 14; CDR3 protein: CASRPTSSDNEQFF
J gene: TRBJ2-1; V gene: TRBV20-1; CDR3 length: 13; CDR3 protein: CSARELAGNEQFF
J gene: TRBJ2-3; V gene: TRBV12-3/TRBV12-4; CDR3 length: 16; CDR3 protein: CASSTRQVFLSDTQYF
J gene: TRBJ1-4; V gene: TRBV29-1; CDR3 length: 12; CDR3 protein: CSVDLGLEKLFF
J gene: TRBJ2-7; V gene: TRBV14; CDR3 length: 14; CDR3 protein: CASSQMGTGVEQYF
J gene: TRBJ1-5; V gene: TRBV3-1; CDR3 length: 16; CDR3 protein: CASSRGEGARTQPQHF
J gene: TRBJ1-6; V gene: TRBV6-5; CDR3 length: 16; CDR3 protein: CASSYSRASRGSPLHF
J gene: TRBJ2-1; V gene: TRBV7-9; CDR3 length: 13; CDR3 protein: CASSPWGQNEQFF
J gene: TRBJ1-5; V gene: TRBV5-1; CDR3 length: 15; CDR3 protein: CASSPTGADAQPQHF